This entry lists 2 T cell receptor beta chains sequenced from one sample in a study of blood T cell repertoires in COVID-19. The method was immunoSEQ multiplex PCR; TCRdb's version includes in-frame clones alone and lacks a portion of them. Altogether 40,000 to 50,000 clones are present, about 84% being singletons, with the ten largest covering approximately 2.1%. Input material: peripheral blood. All receptors derive from a woman in her fifties or sixties with acute or convalescent COVID-19.

The chain links TRBV10-1 to TRBJ1-1; 7 bases align to TRBD1. The CDR3 extends over 13 amino acids. The trim removed 8 bases at V and 1 base at J, leaving 4 bases unmatched. Germline loops: CDR1 WNHNN, CDR2 SYGVQD (reference sequence). The CDR3 nucleotides read TGCGCCAGCGGGGGACAGAAGAACACTGAAGCTTTCTTT. As protein: CASGGQKNTEAFF.

The DNA of the CDR3 is TGCAGCGTTTTTCAGGGGGCGTATACTGAAGCTTTCTTT. It specifies CSVFQGAYTEAFF. V usage is TRBV29-1 and J usage is TRBJ1-1, with 8 nucleotides matching TRBD1. CDR3 length: 13 residues. Germline lookup yields CDR1 SQVTM and CDR2 ANQGSEA. Trimming cost V 5 bases and J 5 bases; bases outside gene matches: 7. The full variable domain, with the rest looked up from reference TRBV29-1 and TRBJ1-1, is SAVISQKPSRDICQRGTSLTIQCQVDSQVTMMFWYRQQPGQSLTLIATANQGSEATYESGFVIDKFPISRPNLTFSTLTVSNMSPEDSSIYLCSVFQGAYTEAFFGQGTRLTVV.